This T cell receptor delta chain was sequenced for a study of human gamma delta and Vdelta1 T cells. Overall study results and limits: Acute myeloid leukemia was reportedly broadly targeted by polyclonal Delta One T cells.

TCRdb re-called the PCR reads via CATT. The sample lists about 6,500 delta-chain clones, less than 50% occurring once. Concerning this clone itself: Its antigen remains unknown.

V lost 2 bases to trimming and J lost 1 base; unmatched junction nucleotides: 21. This CDR3 has 21 residues. Germline CDR1 TSWWSYY, CDR2 QGS. This TCR came from a human donor in good health. The specimen sequenced was Vdelta1 gamma-delta T cells from blood grown in culture (DOT cells). The J gene is TRDJ1, the V gene TRDV1, with 8 positions matching TRDD3. DNA for the CDR3: TGTGCTCTTGGGGAAGCGCTTCCCGCACAGCTGGGGGAATGGTTCACCGATAAACTCATCTTT. Amino acids: CALGEALPAQLGEWFTDKLIF.